A selection of T cell receptor beta chains follows, all from one sample in a study of blood T cell repertoires in COVID-19. The protocol was immunoSEQ multiplex PCR, while the TCRdb copy is restricted to in-frame clones and leaves out a portion. The data hold tens of thousands of clones, with roughly nine tenths observed a single time. The specimen was peripheral blood. These receptors originate from a human donor in a cohort sampled during active COVID-19. The CDR3 runs from the conserved cysteine through the conserved F or W. A D gene is named only where the DNA matches it firmly. Some rows have no size entry. The others give once, few or many, or a class for an expanded clone.

TRBJ2-3	TRBV5-6	.	.	TGTGCCAGCAGCATAACAGATACGCAGTATTTT	CASSITDTQYF
TRBJ2-3	TRBV27	.	once	TGTGCCAGCAGTTCCCGGACAGATACGCAGTATTTT	CASSSRTDTQYF
TRBJ2-5	TRBV19	TRBD2	.	TGTGCCAGTAGGTCTAGCGGGGATATACAAGAGACCCAGTACTTC	CASRSSGDIQETQYF
TRBJ2-5	TRBV20-1	.	.	TGCAGTGCTGAACCAGGAAAGACCCAGTACTTC	CSAEPGKTQYF
TRBJ1-4	TRBV5-5	TRBD1	.	TGTGCCAGCAGCGTAACAGGGGGCTCTAATGAAAAACTGTTTTTT	CASSVTGGSNEKLFF
TRBJ2-7	TRBV6-2/TRBV6-3	TRBD1	.	TGTGCCAGCAGTCGATTCGGACAGGGTGTCTCCTACGAGCAGTACTTC	CASSRFGQGVSYEQYF
TRBJ1-3	TRBV14	.	.	TGTGCCAGCCGGGAATCTGGAAACACCATATATTTT	CASRESGNTIYF
TRBJ1-3	TRBV2	.	.	TGTGCCAGCAGTGAATACGGGGGGCTAGTTGGAAACACCATATATTTT	CASSEYGGLVGNTIYF
TRBJ2-3	TRBV5-1	TRBD1	.	TGCGCCAGCAGCTCCGGGACAGGGCGTTTCACAGATACGCAGTATTTT	CASSSGTGRFTDTQYF
TRBJ1-5	TRBV7-8	TRBD1	.	TGTGCCAGCAGCACAGGGGGCCGAGGTCAGCCCCAGCATTTT	CASSTGGRGQPQHF
TRBJ2-7	TRBV7-2	.	.	TGTGCCAGCAGCTTAGAGGGGGGGACAAAGTACTTC	CASSLEGGTKYF
TRBJ1-4	TRBV6-2/TRBV6-3	.	.	TGTGCCAGCAGTAAGGGCAGGGGAAACGAAAAACTGTTTTTT	CASSKGRGNEKLFF
TRBJ2-5	TRBV5-6	TRBD1	.	TGTGCCAGCAGCTTGGCAGGGGGGACCCAGTACTTC	CASSLAGGTQYF
TRBJ2-6	TRBV3-1/TRBV3-2	.	.	TGTGCCAGCAGCCAAGCCCAGTGGGGCCTTAGGGCCAACGTCCTGACTTTC	CASSQAQWGLRANVLTF
TRBJ2-6	TRBV6-1	.	.	TGTGCCAGCAGTGAGGACCTTGGGGCAGGGGCCAACGTCCTGACTTTC	CASSEDLGAGANVLTF
TRBJ2-6	TRBV30	.	.	TGTGCCTGGAGTGTAACAGGGGGGGCCAACGTCCTGACTTTC	CAWSVTGGANVLTF
TRBJ1-2	TRBV6-5	TRBD1	.	TGTGCCAGCAGTTACCTACAGGGGTGGGATGGCTACACCTTC	CASSYLQGWDGYTF
TRBJ2-5	TRBV5-1	.	.	TGCGCCAGCAGCTTACAGGCTGTCAGTGGTGAGACCCAGTACTTC	CASSLQAVSGETQYF
TRBJ2-3	TRBV7-7	TRBD2	.	TGTGCTAGCAGCCCCACTAGCGGGAGAAGCACAGATACGCAGTATTTT	CASSPTSGRSTDTQYF
TRBJ1-2	TRBV4-3	.	.	TGCGCCAGCAGCCAAGGCGGCGGGGGCAGCTATGGCTACACCTTC	CASSQGGGGSYGYTF
TRBJ1-1	TRBV30	.	.	TGTGCCTGGACTTTCCTGAGGGGGGGCACTGAAGCTTTCTTT	CAWTFLRGGTEAFF
TRBJ2-4	TRBV2	TRBD1	.	TGTGCCAGCAGTGATGCAGGGGGCGGCAGGATCATTCAGTACTTC	CASSDAGGGRIIQYF
TRBJ1-6	TRBV7-8	.	few	TGTGCCAGCAGCTTAAATGGGCAAAATTCACCCCTCCACTTT	CASSLNGQNSPLHF
TRBJ2-5	TRBV7-2	.	.	TGTGCCAGCAGCTTATCCGACAGGCGCGGACCAACCCAGTACTTC	CASSLSDRRGPTQYF
TRBJ2-7	TRBV7-9	.	few	TGTGCCAGCAGCTTAGCGCAAGGGGCCCCCTACGAGCAGTACTTC	CASSLAQGAPYEQYF